This T cell receptor (beta chain) was profiled in a study of T cells in localized non-small cell lung cancer. Study-level findings and limits: Compared with tumor, uninvolved adjacent lung displayed greater T cell clonality, ranking highest overall. Paired adjacent lung recovered a median roughly 60 of the top 100 tumor clones. Heterogeneity remains possible because sequencing was limited to only one tumor region. Greater T cell density in blood accompanied longer overall survival.

The CDR3 spans 15 residues. The germline V gene encodes CDR1 LNHDA and CDR2 SQIVND (reference sequence). Between the trimmed V and J ends, which lost 2 bases and 4 bases, there was a span of 15 bases. Assay used: immunoSEQ multiplex PCR; TCRdb lists only in-frame clones, some missing. The table has fewer than 25,000 clones, 86% seen once. About this clone itself: What it recognizes is unknown.

The chain carries TRBV19 and TRBJ2-7, with a weak D call TRBD2 (5 bases). The specimen was peripheral blood, collected before any cancer treatment. The sequence was obtained from a male donor at least 60 years old with stage II squamous cell lung carcinoma. CDR3 in DNA: TGTGCCAGTAGTATAAGCAGAGGGAGAAATTACGAGCAGTACTTC. As protein: CASSISRGRNYEQYF.